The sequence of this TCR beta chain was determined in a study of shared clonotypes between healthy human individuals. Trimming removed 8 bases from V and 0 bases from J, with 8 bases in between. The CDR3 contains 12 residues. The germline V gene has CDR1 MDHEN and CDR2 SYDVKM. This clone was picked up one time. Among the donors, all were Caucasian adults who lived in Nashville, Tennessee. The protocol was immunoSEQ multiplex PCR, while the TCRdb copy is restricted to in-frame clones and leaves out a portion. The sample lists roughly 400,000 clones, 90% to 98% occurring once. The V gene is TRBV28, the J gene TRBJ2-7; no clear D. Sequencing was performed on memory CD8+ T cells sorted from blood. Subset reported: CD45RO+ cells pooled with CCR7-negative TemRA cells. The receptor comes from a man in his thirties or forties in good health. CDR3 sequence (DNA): TGTGCCAGCGCGATCGTCTCCTACGAGCAGTACTTC. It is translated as CASAIVSYEQYF.